The subject of this entry is one T cell receptor beta chain. The investigators amplified TCR beta CDR3 regions from RNA transcripts. Researchers ran a first-round RT-PCR on the TCR CDR3 using the HTBI primer set. TCRdb re-analysed the multiplex PCR reads in MiXCR, keeping a single row per CDR3 protein. The sample consists of 750,000 to 900,000 distinct CDR3 sequences, 35% to 40% of them appearing once. The source of the sample is a study of T cells in Graves' hyperthyroidism and ophthalmopathy. For the study at large: Peripheral blood was collected at initial diagnosis, before any treatment.

Among the patients, aged 18 to 65, hyperthyroidism was newly diagnosed and had lasted under 2 months. Patients were excluded for uncontrolled infection, other autoimmune disease, pregnancy or lactation. Fresh 10 ml peripheral blood yielded PBMCs. The CDR3 spans 15 residues. Trimming removed 1 base at V and 11 bases at J, with 17 bases between. Per germline, CDR1 SGHTA and CDR2 FQGNSA. The sequencing input was blood. This TCR was recovered from a young man with Graves' hyperthyroidism. The rearrangement links TRBV7-2 to TRBJ1-4; D is uncertain. CDR3 nucleotides: TGTGCCAGCAGCTTAGAGCCGGACTTGCGGGTGAAACTGTTTTTT. Protein sequence: CASSLEPDLRVKLFF.